The present TCR beta chain was sequenced within a study of cytomegalovirus exposure and HLA in healthy donors. Study results and limitations: Cytomegalovirus-associated status was assigned to about 150 TCR beta chains.

The donors were part of the roughly 110-subject validation cohort, which stood apart from the approximately 670-subject first cohort. The V end was cut by 7 bases, the J end by 0 bases, with 13 bases between. CDR3 length equals 14 residues. CDR1 is SGHRS and CDR2 is YFSETQ in the germline V gene. A remark on this clone: Its antigen is not known.

Repertoires were generated with immunoSEQ multiplex PCR, while TCRdb's copy carries only in-frame clones and drops some. Of approximately 140,000 clones in the sample, more than 75% were seen once. The sequence was obtained from a man aged 18 to 29 in good health and CMV-seropositive. J is TRBJ2-5 and V is TRBV5-1; TRBD2 might be the D (6 bases). Sequenced: PBMCs. In DNA, the CDR3 is TGCGCCAGCCGGTGGGGGGTGTACCAAGAGACCCAGTACTTC. This translates into CASRWGVYQETQYF. Based on the CDR3 plus reference TRBV5-1 and TRBJ2-5, the full variable domain is KAGVTQTPRYLIKTRGQQVTLSCSPISGHRSVSWYQQTPGQGLQFLFEYFSETQRNKGNFPGRFSGRQFSNSRSEMNVSTLELGDSALYLCASRWGVYQETQYFGPGTRLLVL.